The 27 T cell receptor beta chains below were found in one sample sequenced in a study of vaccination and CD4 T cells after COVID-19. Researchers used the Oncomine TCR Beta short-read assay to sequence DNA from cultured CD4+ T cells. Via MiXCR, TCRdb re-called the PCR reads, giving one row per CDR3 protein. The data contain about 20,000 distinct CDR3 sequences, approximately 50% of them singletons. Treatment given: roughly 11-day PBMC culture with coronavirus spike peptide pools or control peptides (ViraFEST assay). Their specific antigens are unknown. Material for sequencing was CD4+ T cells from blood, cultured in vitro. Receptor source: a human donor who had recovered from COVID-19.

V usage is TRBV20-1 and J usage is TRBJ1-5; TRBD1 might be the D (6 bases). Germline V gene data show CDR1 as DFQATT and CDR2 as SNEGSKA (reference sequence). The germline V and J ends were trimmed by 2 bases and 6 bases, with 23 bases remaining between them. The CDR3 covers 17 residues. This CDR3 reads CSARPETGLEGVQPQHF. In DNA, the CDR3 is TGCAGTGCTAGACCCGAGACAGGACTGGAGGGGGTTCAGCCCCAGCATTTT.

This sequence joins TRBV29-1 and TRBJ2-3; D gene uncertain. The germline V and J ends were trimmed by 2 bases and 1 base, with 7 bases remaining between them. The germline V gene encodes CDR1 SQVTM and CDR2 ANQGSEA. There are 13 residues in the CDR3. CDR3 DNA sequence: TGCAGCGTTGAAAAGGTCGGCACAGATACGCAGTATTTT. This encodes CSVEKVGTDTQYF.

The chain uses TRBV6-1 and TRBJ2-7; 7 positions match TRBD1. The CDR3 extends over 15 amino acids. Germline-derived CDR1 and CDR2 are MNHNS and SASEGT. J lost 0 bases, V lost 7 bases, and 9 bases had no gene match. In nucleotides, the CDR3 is TGTGCCAGCATGCTACAGGGGTTGAGCTCCTACGAGCAGTACTTC. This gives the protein CASMLQGLSSYEQYF.

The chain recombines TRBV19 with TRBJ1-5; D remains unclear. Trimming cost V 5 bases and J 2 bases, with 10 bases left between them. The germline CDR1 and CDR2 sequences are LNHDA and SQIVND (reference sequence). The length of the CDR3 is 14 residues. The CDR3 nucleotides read TGTGCCAGTAGTCCGGACTCCGGCAATCAGCCCCAGCATTTT. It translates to CASSPDSGNQPQHF.

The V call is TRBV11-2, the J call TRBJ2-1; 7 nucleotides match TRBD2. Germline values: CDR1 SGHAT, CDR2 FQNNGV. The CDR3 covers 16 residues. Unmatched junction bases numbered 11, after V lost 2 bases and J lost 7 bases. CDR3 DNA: TGTGCCAGCAGCTTACTGGTGGGAGGGGTCTCGAATGAGCAGTTCTTC. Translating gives CASSLLVGGVSNEQFF.

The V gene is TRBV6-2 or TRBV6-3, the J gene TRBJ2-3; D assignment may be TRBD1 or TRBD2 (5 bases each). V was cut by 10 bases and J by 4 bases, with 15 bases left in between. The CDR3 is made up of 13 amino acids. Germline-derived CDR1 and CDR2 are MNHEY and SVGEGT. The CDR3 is CATEVGVSDTQYF. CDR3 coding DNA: TGTGCCACCGAAGTGGGGGTTTCAGATACGCAGTATTTT.

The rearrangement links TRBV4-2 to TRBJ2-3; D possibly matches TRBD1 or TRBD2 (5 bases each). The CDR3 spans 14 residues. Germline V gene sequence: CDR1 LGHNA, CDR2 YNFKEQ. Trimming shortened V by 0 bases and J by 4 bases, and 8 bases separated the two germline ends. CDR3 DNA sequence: TGTGCCAGCAGCCAAGACCTGGGGGCAGATACGCAGTATTTT. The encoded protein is CASSQDLGADTQYF.

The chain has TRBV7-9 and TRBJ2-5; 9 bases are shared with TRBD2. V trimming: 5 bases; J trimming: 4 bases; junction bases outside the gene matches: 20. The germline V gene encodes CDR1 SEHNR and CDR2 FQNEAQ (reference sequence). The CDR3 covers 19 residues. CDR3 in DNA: TGTGCCAGCAGCCCTGTTGGGGCGATAGCGGGAGTATGGATAGAGACCCAGTACTTC. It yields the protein CASSPVGAIAGVWIETQYF.

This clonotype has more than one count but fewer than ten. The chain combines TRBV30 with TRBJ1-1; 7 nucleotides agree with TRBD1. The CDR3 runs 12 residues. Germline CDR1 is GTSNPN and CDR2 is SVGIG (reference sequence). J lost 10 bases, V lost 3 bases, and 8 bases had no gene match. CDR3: CAWSLTGFGAFF. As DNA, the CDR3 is TGTGCCTGGAGCCTGACAGGGTTTGGAGCTTTCTTT.

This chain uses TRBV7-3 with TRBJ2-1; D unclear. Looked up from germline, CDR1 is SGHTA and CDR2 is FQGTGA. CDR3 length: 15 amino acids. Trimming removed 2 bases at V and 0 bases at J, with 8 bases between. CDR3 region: CASSLRRTSYNEQFF. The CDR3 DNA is TGTGCCAGCAGCTTACGGCGGACCTCCTACAATGAGCAGTTCTTC.

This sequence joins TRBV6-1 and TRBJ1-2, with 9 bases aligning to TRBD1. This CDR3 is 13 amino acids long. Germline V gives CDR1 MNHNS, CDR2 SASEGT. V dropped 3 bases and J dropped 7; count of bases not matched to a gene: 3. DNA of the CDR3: TGTGCCAGCAGTGAGAGACAGGGGGTTGGCTACACCTTC. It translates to CASSERQGVGYTF.

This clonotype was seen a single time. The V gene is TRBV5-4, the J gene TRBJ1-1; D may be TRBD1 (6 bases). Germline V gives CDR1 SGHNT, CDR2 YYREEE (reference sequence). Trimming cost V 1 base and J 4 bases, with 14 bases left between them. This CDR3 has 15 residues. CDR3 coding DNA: TGTGCCAGCAGCTTGCAGGGGACCAGGGTCACTGAAGCTTTCTTT. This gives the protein CASSLQGTRVTEAFF.

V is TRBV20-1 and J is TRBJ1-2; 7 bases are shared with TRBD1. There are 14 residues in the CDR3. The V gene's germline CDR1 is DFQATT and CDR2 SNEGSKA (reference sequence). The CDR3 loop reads CSAPQGGETYGYTF. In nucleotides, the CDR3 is TGCAGCGCTCCGCAGGGGGGAGAAACCTATGGCTACACCTTC.

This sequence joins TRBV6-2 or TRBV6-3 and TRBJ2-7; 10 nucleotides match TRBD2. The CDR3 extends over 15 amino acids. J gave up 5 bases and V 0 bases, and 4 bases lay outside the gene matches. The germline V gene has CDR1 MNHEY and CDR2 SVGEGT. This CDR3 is CASSYSAGGYNEQYF. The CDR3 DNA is TGTGCCAGCAGTTACTCAGCGGGAGGGTACAACGAGCAGTACTTC.

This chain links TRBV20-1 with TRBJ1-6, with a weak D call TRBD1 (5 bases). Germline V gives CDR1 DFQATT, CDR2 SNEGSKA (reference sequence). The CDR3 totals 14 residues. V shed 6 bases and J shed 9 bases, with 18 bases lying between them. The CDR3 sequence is CSASLAGLASPLHF. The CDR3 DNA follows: TGCAGTGCCAGCCTGGCAGGGTTGGCTTCACCCCTCCACTTT.

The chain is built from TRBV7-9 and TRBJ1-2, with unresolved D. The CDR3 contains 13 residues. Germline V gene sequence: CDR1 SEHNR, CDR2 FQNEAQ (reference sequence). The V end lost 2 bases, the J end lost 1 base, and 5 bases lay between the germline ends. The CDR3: CASSLRDNYGYTF. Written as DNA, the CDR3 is TGTGCCAGCAGCTTACGGGATAACTATGGCTACACCTTC.

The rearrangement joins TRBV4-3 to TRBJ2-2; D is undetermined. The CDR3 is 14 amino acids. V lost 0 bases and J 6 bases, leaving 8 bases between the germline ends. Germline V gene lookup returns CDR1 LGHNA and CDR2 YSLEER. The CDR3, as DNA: TGCGCCAGCAGCCAAGATCGATGGGCCGGGGAGCTGTTTTTT. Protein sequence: CASSQDRWAGELFF.

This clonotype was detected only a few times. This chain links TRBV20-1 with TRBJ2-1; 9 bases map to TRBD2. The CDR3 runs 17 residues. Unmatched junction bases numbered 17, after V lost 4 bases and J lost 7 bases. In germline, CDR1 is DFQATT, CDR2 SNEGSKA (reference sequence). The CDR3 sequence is CSATVLGGTSGFNEQFF. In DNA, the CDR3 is TGCAGTGCTACAGTCCTCGGGGGAACTAGCGGGTTTAATGAGCAGTTCTTC.

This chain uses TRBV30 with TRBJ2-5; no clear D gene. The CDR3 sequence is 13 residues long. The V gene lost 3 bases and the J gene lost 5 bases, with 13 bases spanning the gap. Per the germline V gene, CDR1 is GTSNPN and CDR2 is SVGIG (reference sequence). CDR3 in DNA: TGTGCCTGGAGGCGCCCGGCGGCGGAGACCCAGTACTTC. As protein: CAWRRPAAETQYF.

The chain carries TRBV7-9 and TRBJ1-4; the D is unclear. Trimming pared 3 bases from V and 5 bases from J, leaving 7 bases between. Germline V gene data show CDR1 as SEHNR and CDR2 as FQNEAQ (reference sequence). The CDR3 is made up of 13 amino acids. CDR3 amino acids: CASSFVGNEKLFF. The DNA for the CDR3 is TGTGCCAGCAGCTTCGTCGGGAATGAAAAACTGTTTTTT.

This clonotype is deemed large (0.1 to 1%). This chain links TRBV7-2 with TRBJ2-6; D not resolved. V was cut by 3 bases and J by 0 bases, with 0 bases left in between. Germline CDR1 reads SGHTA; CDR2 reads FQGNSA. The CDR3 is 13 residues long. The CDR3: CASSFSGANVLTF. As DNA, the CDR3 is TGTGCCAGCAGCTTCTCTGGGGCCAACGTCCTGACTTTC.

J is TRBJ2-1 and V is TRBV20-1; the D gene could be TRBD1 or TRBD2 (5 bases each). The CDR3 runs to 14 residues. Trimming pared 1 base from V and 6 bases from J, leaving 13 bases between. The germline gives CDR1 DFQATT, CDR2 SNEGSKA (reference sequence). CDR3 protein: CSARVGPAGNEQFF. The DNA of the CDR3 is TGCAGTGCTAGAGTGGGACCTGCCGGCAATGAGCAGTTCTTC.

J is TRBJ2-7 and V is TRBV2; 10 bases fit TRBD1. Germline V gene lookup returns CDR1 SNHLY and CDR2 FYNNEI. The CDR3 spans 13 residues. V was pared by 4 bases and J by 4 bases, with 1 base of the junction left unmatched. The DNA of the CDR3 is TGTGCCAGCAGTGGGGGACAGGGGTACGAGCAGTACTTC. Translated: CASSGGQGYEQYF.

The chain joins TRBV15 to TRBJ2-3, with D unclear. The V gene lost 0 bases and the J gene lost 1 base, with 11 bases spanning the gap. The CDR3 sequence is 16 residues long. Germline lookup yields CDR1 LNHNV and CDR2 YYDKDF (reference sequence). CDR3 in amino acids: CATSRDWAGRTDTQYF. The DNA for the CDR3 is TGTGCCACCAGCAGAGATTGGGCAGGACGCACAGATACGCAGTATTTT.

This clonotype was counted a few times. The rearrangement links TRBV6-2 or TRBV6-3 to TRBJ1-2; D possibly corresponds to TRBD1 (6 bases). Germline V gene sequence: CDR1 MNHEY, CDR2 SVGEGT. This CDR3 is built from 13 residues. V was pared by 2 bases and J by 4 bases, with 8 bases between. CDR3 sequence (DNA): TGTGCCAGCAGTTACGGGGGGCTCTATGGCTACACCTTC. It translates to CASSYGGLYGYTF.

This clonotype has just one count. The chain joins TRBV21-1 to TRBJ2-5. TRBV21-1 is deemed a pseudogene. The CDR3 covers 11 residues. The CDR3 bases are TGTGCCAGCAGCAAAGAAGAGACCCAGTACTTC. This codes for CASSKEETQYF.

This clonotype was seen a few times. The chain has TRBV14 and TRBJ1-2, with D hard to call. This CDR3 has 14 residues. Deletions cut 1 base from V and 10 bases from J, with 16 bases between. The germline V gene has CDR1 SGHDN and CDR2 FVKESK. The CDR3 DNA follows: TGTGCCAGCAGCCAAGCCTCCCCCCCCATGGACTACACCTTC. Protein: CASSQASPPMDYTF.